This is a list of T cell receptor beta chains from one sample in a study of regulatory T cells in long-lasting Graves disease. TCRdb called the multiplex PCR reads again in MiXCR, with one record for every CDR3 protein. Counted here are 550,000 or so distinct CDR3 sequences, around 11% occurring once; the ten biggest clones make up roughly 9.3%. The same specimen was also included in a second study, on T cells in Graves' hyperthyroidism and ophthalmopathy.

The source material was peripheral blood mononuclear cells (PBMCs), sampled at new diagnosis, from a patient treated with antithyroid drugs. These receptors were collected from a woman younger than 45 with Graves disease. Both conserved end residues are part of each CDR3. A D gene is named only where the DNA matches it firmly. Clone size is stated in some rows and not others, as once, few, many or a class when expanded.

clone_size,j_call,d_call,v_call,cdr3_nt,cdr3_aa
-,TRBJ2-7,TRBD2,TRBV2,TGTGCCAGCAGTGGCGGGACTAGCGGTTTCTACGAGCAGTACTTC,CASSGGTSGFYEQYF
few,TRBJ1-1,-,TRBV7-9,TGTGCCAGCAGCCTGACTCAGGACACTGAAGCTTTCTTT,CASSLTQDTEAFF
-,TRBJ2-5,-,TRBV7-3,TGTGCCAGCAGCTTAGGCAGATTAGAGACCCAGTACTTC,CASSLGRLETQYF
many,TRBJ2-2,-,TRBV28,TGTGCCAGCAGTTTTGGGTTTCGGGGGAACACCGGGGAGCTGTTTTTT,CASSFGFRGNTGELFF
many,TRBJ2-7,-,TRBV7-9,TGTGCCAGCAGCTTAGGACAGATGACCTACGAGCAGTACTTC,CASSLGQMTYEQYF
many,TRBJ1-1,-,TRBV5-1,TGCGCCAGCAGCTTGGATTACACGAACACTGAAGCTTTCTTT,CASSLDYTNTEAFF
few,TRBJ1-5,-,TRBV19,TGTGCCAGTAGTATCCCCGCAGATAATCAGCCCCAGCATTTT,CASSIPADNQPQHF
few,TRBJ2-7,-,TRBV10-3,TGTGCCATCAGTGAGTCGCCCCTCGGGGAGGCAACAAACCCCTACGAGCAGTACTTC,CAISESPLGEATNPYEQYF
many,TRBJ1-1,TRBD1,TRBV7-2,TGTGCCAGCAGCGGCACGGGACAGCCGAACACTGAAGCTTTCTTT,CASSGTGQPNTEAFF
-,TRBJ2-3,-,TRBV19,TGTGCCAGTAGTATATCAGAAGCGCAGTATTTT,CASSISEAQYF
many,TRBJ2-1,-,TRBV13,TGTGCCAGCAGCTTAGGAGGGGACCTCTTTAATGAGCAGTTCTTC,CASSLGGDLFNEQFF
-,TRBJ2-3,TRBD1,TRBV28,TGTGCCAGCAGACCCGGGGACAGGGGGTGGAGTACGCAGTATTTT,CASRPGDRGWSTQYF
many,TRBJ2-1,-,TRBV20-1,TGCAGTGCTAGGGCTGCCGGGATCCGGTGGAATGAGCAGTTCTTC,CSARAAGIRWNEQFF
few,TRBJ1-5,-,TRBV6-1,TGTGCCAGCAGGGAGGTGGGGCAAGATAGCAATCAGCCCCAGCATTTT,CASREVGQDSNQPQHF
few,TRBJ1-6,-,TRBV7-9,TGTGCCAGCAGCGCGACGGGAAAAGGGGGTAATTCACCCCTCCACTTT,CASSATGKGGNSPLHF
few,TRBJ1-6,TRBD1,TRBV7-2,TGTGCCAGCAGCCCCGACAGGGCGGGTAATTCACCCCTCCACTTT,CASSPDRAGNSPLHF
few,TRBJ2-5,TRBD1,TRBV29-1,TGCAGCGTCCTGGGGACAGAGCAAGAGACCCAGTACTTC,CSVLGTEQETQYF
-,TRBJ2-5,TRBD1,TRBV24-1,TGTGCCACCAGTGCCCCGGGACAGGGGAAGACCCAGTACTTC,CATSAPGQGKTQYF
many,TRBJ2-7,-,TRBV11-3,TGTGCCAGCAGCACCGGACACCTCTACGAGCAGTACTTC,CASSTGHLYEQYF
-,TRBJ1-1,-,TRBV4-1,TGCGCCAGCAGCCAAGATCCGCGGGGATCCACTGAAGCTTTCTTT,CASSQDPRGSTEAFF
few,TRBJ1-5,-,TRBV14,TGTGCCAGCAGCCAAGGGTGGGGGCCCCAGCATTTT,CASSQGWGPQHF
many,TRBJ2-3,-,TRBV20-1,TGCAGTGCTAGCACGGGACTCGCAGATACGCAGTATTTT,CSASTGLADTQYF
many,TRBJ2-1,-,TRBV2,TGTGCCAGCAGTGATGAGGCGGCCAAATTATTC,CASSDEAAKLF
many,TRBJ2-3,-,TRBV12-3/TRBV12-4,TGTGCCAGCAGTTTTGGTGCTAGCACAGATACGCAGTATTTT,CASSFGASTDTQYF
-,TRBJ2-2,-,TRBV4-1,TGCGCCAGCAGCCAACCTTACAGGGCTACCGGGGAGCTGTTTTTT,CASSQPYRATGELFF
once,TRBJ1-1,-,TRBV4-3,TGCGCCAGCAGCCAAGATCCAAGTCCGGAAACTGAAGCTTTCTTT,CASSQDPSPETEAFF
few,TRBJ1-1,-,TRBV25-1,TGTGCCAGCAGCGAAAGGTTCGGTGAAGCTTTCTTT,CASSERFGEAFF
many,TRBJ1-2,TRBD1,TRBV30,TGTGCCTGGAGGCAAGCCGGGACAGGGCTTGGCTACACCTTC,CAWRQAGTGLGYTF
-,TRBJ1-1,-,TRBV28,TGTGCCAGCAGTTTTCCGGCTGTTGAGGAAGCTTTCTTT,CASSFPAVEEAFF
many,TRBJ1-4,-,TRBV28,TGTGCCAGCAGTTTAAGGTCGGCGCCTCTAAAACTGTTTTTT,CASSLRSAPLKLFF
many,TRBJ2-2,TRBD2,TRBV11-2,TGTGCCAGCAGCCCCCGACTAGCGGGAGGGTGGACGGCCGGGGAGCTGTTTTTT,CASSPRLAGGWTAGELFF
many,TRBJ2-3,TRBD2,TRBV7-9,TGTGCCAGCACCAAGCGACTAGCGGGAGCCACAGATACGCAGTATTTT,CASTKRLAGATDTQYF
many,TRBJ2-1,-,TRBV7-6,TGTGCCAGCAGCCCAAACCGACAGTACAATGAGCAGTTCTTC,CASSPNRQYNEQFF
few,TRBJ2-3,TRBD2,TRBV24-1,TGTGCCACCAGTTCCCGGACAGGCCTAGCCGCGGGAGGGCCGAATACGCAGTATTTT,CATSSRTGLAAGGPNTQYF
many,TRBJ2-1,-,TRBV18,TGTGCCAGCTCACCCTTGGGGGGGCATGAGCAGTTCTTC,CASSPLGGHEQFF
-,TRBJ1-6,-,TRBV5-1,TGCGTCAGCAGCGGGGGACGGATGAATTCACCCCTCCACTTT,CVSSGGRMNSPLHF
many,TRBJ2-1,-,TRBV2,TGTGCCAGCACCCGAATGGACCTCTACAATGAGCAGTTCTTC,CASTRMDLYNEQFF
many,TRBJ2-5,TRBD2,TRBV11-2,TGTGCCAGCAGCTCTCCAACTAGCGGGTACCAAGAGACCCAGTACTTC,CASSSPTSGYQETQYF
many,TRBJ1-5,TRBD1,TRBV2,TGTGCCAGCAGTGAAGCATTACAGGGGGGGCAGCCCCAGCATTTT,CASSEALQGGQPQHF
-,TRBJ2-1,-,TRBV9,TGTGCCAGCAGCGTAGCAGAAAGGAACAATGAGCAGTTCTTC,CASSVAERNNEQFF
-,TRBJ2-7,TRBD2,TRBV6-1,TGTGCCAGCAGCTCCCCCCTGGGGGGGGGGAACTACGAGCAGTACTTC,CASSSPLGGGNYEQYF
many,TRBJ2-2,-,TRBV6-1,TGTGCCAGCAGTCCACGGACTGCCGAGGAGCTGTTTTTT,CASSPRTAEELFF
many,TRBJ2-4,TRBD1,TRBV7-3,TGTGCCAGCAGCCAACGACAGGGGGCTCGTTTTCGAATAGCCAAAAACATTCAGTACTTC,CASSQRQGARFRIAKNIQYF
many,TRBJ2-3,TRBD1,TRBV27,TGTGCCAGCAGTTTCGACAGGGCCCGAGATGTTACAGATACGCAGTATTTT,CASSFDRARDVTDTQYF
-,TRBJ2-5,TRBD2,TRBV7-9,TGTGCCAGCAGCGGGGGACTAGCGGGGGACCAAGAGACCCAGTACTTC,CASSGGLAGDQETQYF
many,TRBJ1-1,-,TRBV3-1,TGTGCCAGCAGCCAAGGGTATAATTTGGGAACTGAAGCTTTCTTT,CASSQGYNLGTEAFF
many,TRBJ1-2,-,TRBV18,TGTGCCACCGCACCCCTCTCTAACTATGGCTACACCTTC,CATAPLSNYGYTF
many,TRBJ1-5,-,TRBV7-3,TGTGCCAGCGTCCTATCAAGACAGCCCCAGCATTTT,CASVLSRQPQHF
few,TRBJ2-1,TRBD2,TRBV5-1,TGCGCCAGCAGCTTTGAAGCCGGGACTAGCGGCGATGAGCAGTTCTTC,CASSFEAGTSGDEQFF
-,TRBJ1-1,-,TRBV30,TGTGCCTGGAAGTCCCGGACAGAGGAAGCTTTCTTT,CAWKSRTEEAFF
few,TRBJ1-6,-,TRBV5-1,TGCGCCAGCAGCTTGGCTGGGACACCTTCACCCCTCCACTTT,CASSLAGTPSPLHF
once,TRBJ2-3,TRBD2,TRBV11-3,TGTGCCAGCAGCTTAGCCCTGTGGCGGGAGTTGACAGATACGCAGTATTTT,CASSLALWRELTDTQYF